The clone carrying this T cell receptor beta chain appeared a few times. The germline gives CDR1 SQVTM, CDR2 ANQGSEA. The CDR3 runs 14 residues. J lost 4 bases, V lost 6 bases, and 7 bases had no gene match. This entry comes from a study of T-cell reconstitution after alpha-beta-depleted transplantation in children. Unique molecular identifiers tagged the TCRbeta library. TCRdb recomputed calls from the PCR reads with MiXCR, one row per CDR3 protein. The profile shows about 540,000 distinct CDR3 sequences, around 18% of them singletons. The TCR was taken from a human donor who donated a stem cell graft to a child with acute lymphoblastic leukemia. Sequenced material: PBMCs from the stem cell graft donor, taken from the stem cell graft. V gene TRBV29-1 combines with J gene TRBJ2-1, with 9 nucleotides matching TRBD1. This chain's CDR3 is CSVPMGQGYNEQFF. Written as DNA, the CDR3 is TGCAGCGTCCCAATGGGACAGGGATACAATGAGCAGTTCTTC.